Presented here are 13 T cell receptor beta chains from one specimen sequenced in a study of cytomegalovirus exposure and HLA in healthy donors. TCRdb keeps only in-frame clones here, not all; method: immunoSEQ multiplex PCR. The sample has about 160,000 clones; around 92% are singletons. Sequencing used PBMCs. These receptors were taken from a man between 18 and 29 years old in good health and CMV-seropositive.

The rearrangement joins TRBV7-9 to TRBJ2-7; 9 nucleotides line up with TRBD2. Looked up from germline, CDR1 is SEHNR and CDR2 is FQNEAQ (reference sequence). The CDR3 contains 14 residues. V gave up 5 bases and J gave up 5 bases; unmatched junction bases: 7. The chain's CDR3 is CASSPLAGWNEQYF. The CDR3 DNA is TGTGCCAGCAGCCCCCTAGCGGGATGGAACGAGCAGTACTTC.

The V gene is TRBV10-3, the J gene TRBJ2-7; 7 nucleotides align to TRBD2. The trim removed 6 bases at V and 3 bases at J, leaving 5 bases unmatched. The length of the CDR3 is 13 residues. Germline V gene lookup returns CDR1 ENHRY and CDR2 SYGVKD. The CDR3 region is CAIRVGTNYEQYF. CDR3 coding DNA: TGTGCCATCAGGGTCGGGACTAACTACGAGCAGTACTTC.

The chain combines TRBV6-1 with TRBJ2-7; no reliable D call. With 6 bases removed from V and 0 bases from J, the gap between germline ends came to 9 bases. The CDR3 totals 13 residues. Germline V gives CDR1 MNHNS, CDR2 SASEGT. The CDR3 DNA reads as TGTGCCAGCAGGTTTACGAGCTCCTACGAGCAGTACTTC. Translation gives CASRFTSSYEQYF.

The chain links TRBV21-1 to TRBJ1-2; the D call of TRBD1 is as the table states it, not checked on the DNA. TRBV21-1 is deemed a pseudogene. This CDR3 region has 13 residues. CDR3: CASSPGSNYGYTF. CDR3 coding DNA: TGTGCCAGCAGCCCAGGGTCCAACTATGGCTACACCTTC.

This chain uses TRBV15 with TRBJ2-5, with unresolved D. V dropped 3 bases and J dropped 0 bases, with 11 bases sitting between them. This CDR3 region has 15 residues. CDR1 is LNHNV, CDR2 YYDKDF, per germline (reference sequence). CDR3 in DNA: TGTGCCACCAGCAGTGAATCCAGTTACCAAGAGACCCAGTACTTC. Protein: CATSSESSYQETQYF. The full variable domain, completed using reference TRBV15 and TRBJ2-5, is DAMVIQNPRYQVTQFGKPVTLSCSQTLNHNVMYWYQQKSSQAPKLLFHYYDKDFNNEADTPDNFQSRRPNTSFCFLDIRSPGLGDTAMYLCATSSESSYQETQYFGPGTRLLVL.

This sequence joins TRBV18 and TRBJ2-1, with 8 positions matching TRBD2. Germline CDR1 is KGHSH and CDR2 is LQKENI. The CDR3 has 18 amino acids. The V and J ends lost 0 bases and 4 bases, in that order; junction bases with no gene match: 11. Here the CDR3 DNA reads TGTGCCAGCTCACCACCTGCGGGAGGAGGAGGGGGATACAATGAGCAGTTCTTC. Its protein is CASSPPAGGGGGYNEQFF. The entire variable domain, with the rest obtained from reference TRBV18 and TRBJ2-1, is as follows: NAGVMQNPRHLVRRRGQEARLRCSPMKGHSHVYWYRQLPEEGLKFMVYLQKENIIDESGMPKERFSAEFPKEGPSILRIQQVVRGDSAAYFCASSPPAGGGGGYNEQFFGPGTRLTVL.

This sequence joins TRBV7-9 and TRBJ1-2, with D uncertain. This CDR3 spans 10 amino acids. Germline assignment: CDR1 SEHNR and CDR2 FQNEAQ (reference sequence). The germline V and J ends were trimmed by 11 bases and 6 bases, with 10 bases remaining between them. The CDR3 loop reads CALRRDGYTF. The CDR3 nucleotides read TGTGCCCTTAGGAGAGATGGCTACACCTTC.

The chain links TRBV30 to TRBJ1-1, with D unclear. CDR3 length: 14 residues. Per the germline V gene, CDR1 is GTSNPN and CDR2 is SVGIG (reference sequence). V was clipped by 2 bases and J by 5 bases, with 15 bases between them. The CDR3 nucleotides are TGTGCCTGGAGTCCACTAACCGGGTTAACTGAAGCTTTCTTT. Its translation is CAWSPLTGLTEAFF.

In DNA form, the CDR3 reads TGCGCCAGCAGCCAAGTAAAAAGTTTAGCTTTTCCTTACAATGAGCAGTTCTTC. Translation gives CASSQVKSLAFPYNEQFF. The chain is built from TRBV4-1 and TRBJ2-1; D is unclear. The CDR3 runs 18 residues. The V gene's germline CDR1 is MGHRA and CDR2 YSYEKL. V lost 1 base to trimming and J lost 4 bases, with 20 bases between them.

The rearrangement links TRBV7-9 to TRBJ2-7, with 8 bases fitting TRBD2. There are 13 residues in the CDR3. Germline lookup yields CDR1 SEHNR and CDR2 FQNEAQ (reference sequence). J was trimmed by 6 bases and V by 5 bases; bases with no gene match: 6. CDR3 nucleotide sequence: TGTGCCAGCAGCGAAAGACTAGCGAGCGAGCAGTACTTC. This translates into CASSERLASEQYF.

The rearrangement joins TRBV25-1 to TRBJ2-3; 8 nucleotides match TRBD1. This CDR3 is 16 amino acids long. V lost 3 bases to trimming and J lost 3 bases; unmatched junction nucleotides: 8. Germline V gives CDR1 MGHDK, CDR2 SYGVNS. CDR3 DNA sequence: TGTGCCAGCAGTGACTCCCACCGGACAGGGACAGATACGCAGTATTTT. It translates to CASSDSHRTGTDTQYF.

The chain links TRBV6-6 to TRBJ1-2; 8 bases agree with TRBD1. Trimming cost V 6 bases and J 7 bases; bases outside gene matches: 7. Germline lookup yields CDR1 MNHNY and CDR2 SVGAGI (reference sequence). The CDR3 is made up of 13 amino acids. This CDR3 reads CASRDQGAGGYTF. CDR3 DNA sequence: TGTGCCAGCAGGGACCAGGGGGCGGGTGGCTACACCTTC.

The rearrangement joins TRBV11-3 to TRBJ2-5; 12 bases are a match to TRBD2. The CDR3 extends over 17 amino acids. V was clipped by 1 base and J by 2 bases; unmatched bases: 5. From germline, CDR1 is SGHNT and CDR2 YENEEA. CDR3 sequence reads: CASSLVTSGRTQETQYF. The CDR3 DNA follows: TGTGCCAGCAGCTTAGTAACTAGCGGGAGGACACAAGAGACCCAGTACTTC.